This T cell receptor beta chain emerged from a study of cytomegalovirus exposure and HLA in healthy donors. Germline V gene data show CDR1 as MDHEN and CDR2 as SYDVKM. Germline trimming cut 5 bases from V and 1 base from J; bases unmatched to any gene: 7. CDR3 length equals 16 residues. Measured with immunoSEQ multiplex PCR; TCRdb has only the in-frame clones, and not every one. The repertoire holds 80,000 to 95,000 clones, with under 95% as singletons. This TCR was sampled from a woman between 25 and 40 years old in good health and CMV-seropositive. The V gene is TRBV28, the J gene TRBJ1-5; 8 bases fit TRBD1. Sequenced sample: PBMCs. The DNA for the CDR3 is TGTGCCAGCAGTCCACGACAGGGGTTCAGCAATCAGCCCCAGCATTTT. This gives the protein CASSPRQGFSNQPQHF. Complete variable domain (other parts from reference TRBV28 and TRBJ1-5): DVKVTQSSRYLVKRTGEKVFLECVQDMDHENMFWYRQDPGLGLRLIYFSYDVKMKEKGDIPEGYSVSREKKERFSLILESASTNQTSMYLCASSPRQGFSNQPQHFGDGTRLSIL.